This T cell receptor (beta chain) was recorded in a study of human T cells and chemical hapten exposure (dated by TCRdb to the early 2020s). Regarding the study in general: For sensitization, 2% DPC in acetone was applied to an approximately 2 cm by approximately 2 cm area of upper inner arm skin. In alopecia patients, the study followed how the peripheral blood TCR repertoire changed in vivo over primary and secondary sensitization to diphenylcyclopropenone (DPC), a hapten. The patient cohort, mostly female, included alopecia areata with under or over 50% scalp involvement, alopecia totalis and alopecia universalis. Throughout the study period of around 24 weeks, patients also received therapeutic DPC doses to the scalp every week. Libraries were combined into a pool for sequencing, and differences in TCR yield between samples came mainly from small differences in library volumes within the pool. Patch testing was done on the upper back using Finn chambers containing 0.01% DPC, and results were scored after 6 days according to International Contact Dermatitis Research Group standards. For TCR sequencing, blood came from some 31 alopecia patients at anywhere from one to four time points (pre-sensitization, 2, 6 and 24 weeks). Blood was sampled from patients pre-sensitization (week 0) and at 2, 6 and about 24 weeks after DPC sensitization.

General findings and caveats noted by the study authors: Patch test score was positively correlated with the number of PT1 expanded TCRs, with significance at thresholds 8, 16 and 32 but not at 4. Repeated subsampling changed both the strength of the expansion versus patch-test correlation and the threshold at which that correlation became significant. All patients had alopecia, a presumed autoimmune disease, so their immune response might differ from that of healthy individuals. Compared with pre-sensitization or healthy control sets, expanded TCRs formed significantly more large CDR3 similarity clusters, which is consistent with antigen-driven responses. DPC sensitization did not change the number of TCRs with a frequency above 1 in 1000, and there was no evidence of changes in global repertoire structure.

Receptor libraries were prepared by RACE. The instrument was a NextSeq 500. During library preparation, unique molecular identifiers were attached to individual cDNA molecules so that TCRs could be counted in a quantitative, reproducible way. Each blood RNA sample was used to sequence both TCR alpha and TCR beta chains. Processing in the source paper ran as follows. A median of approximately 96,000 TCRs per sample was observed, with a range of about 23,224 to 750,000. The Decombinator software suite was used to annotate the V, J and CDR3 of the TCR reads. To make PS versus PT1 abundance plots, every sample was subsampled to the same number of TCRs (28,000). Expanded TCRs were defined as absent before sensitization and observed at least eight times at the 2-week time point. TCRdb handled the public reads itself, with Q25 trimming in fastp and clone calling in MiXCR, and kept productive beta chains. Each CDR3 protein appears once, grouped with its most common genes and DNA. What appears here as the V and J calls and clone size reflects TCRdb's work, not the paper's. The sample includes some 350,000 distinct CDR3 sequences, with around 7% observed a single time. The top ten constitute 7.5% to 9% of the sample.

This clonotype was picked up many times. Its antigen specificity is not known. No base quality values were provided; no much bigger clone lies one nucleotide off. The sample's time point label is to be understood as: patch test 1, 2 weeks after DPC sensitization. Sample treatment or condition, as interpreted from the label and publication: therapeutic diphenylcyclopropenone sensitization with weekly scalp DPC. Blood at each patch-test visit was drawn before the patch test was applied. Patients were eligible if aged 18 to 70, diagnosed with alopecia and judged suitable for DPC therapy, and pregnant patients were excluded. Total RNA was extracted from unfractionated whole blood collected in Tempus Blood RNA tubes. The sample here was whole blood, taken in connection with sensitization to the hapten diphenylcyclopropenone (DPC). The receptor's source is a woman aged 18-29 years with alopecia areata. Some clones in this sample may be carry-over from other donors' samples.

In nucleotides, the sequence is TGTGCCATCAGTGAGCAGACTAGCGGGGGGATCGGGGAGCTGTTTTTT. Its translation is CAISEQTSGGIGELFF. The sequence links TRBV10-3 to TRBJ2-2; 13 nucleotides in the junction match TRBD2. Trimming leaves V shorter by 2 bases and J shorter by 7 bases, with the junction holding 4 bases beyond the gene matches. CDR1 and CDR2, looked up from the germline V gene, are ENHRY and SYGVKD. The cysteine opens and the phenylalanine closes a CDR3 of 16 amino acids. The CDR3 DNA has 48 bases and is translated from base 1.